These T cell receptor beta chains were read from a single sample in a study of blood T cell repertoires in COVID-19. Assay: immunoSEQ multiplex PCR; the TCRdb copy retains only in-frame clones and omits some. Among 250,000 or so clones listed, about 83% were seen once. The sample was peripheral blood. The receptor set was obtained from a man aged 30 to 45 who had recovered from COVID-19. Each CDR3 is given with its conserved first and last residue. Fields, in order: V gene, clone size, J gene, D gene, CDR3 protein, CDR3 DNA. A D gene is named only where the DNA matches it firmly. Size is stated for part of the rows, as once, few or many counts, or as a class when the clone is expanded.

v_gene: TRBV4-1
abundance: NA
j_gene: TRBJ2-1
d_gene: NA
CDR3aa: CASSPGTSPEQFF
CDR3nt: TGCGCCAGCAGCCCCGGGACTTCCCCTGAGCAGTTCTTC

v_gene: TRBV7-9
abundance: NA
j_gene: TRBJ2-2
d_gene: NA
CDR3aa: CASSLEPATGSGELFF
CDR3nt: TGTGCCAGCAGCTTAGAGCCCGCCACCGGGAGCGGGGAGCTGTTTTTT

v_gene: TRBV24-1
abundance: once
j_gene: TRBJ2-2
d_gene: NA
CDR3aa: CATSESQGFRTGELFF
CDR3nt: TGTGCCACCAGTGAGTCCCAGGGGTTCCGCACCGGGGAGCTGTTTTTT

v_gene: TRBV27
abundance: NA
j_gene: TRBJ1-2
d_gene: TRBD1
CDR3aa: CASRPTGDGYGYTF
CDR3nt: TGTGCCAGCAGGCCGACAGGGGACGGCTATGGCTACACCTTC

v_gene: TRBV4-1
abundance: NA
j_gene: TRBJ2-3
d_gene: NA
CDR3aa: CASSQTGLSTDTQYF
CDR3nt: TGCGCCAGCAGCCAAACGGGACTTTCCACAGATACGCAGTATTTT

v_gene: TRBV11-2
abundance: NA
j_gene: TRBJ1-1
d_gene: NA
CDR3aa: CASSHNQGRGEAFF
CDR3nt: TGTGCCAGCAGCCATAATCAGGGGCGTGGTGAAGCTTTCTTT

v_gene: TRBV28
abundance: NA
j_gene: TRBJ1-6
d_gene: NA
CDR3aa: CASSFSVRGYHNSPLHF
CDR3nt: TGTGCCAGCAGTTTTTCGGTCCGGGGGTATCATAATTCACCCCTCCACTTT

v_gene: TRBV6-4
abundance: many
j_gene: TRBJ2-3
d_gene: TRBD2
CDR3aa: CASSVRGGTDTQYF
CDR3nt: TGTGCCAGCAGTGTACGGGGGGGAACAGATACGCAGTATTTT

v_gene: TRBV3-1/TRBV3-2
abundance: once
j_gene: TRBJ2-3
d_gene: TRBD2
CDR3aa: CASSPTTSGRKRVQYF
CDR3nt: TGTGCCAGCAGCCCAACAACTAGCGGGCGTAAAAGGGTGCAGTATTTT

v_gene: TRBV2
abundance: NA
j_gene: TRBJ1-5
d_gene: NA
CDR3aa: CASSEVQAPQPQHF
CDR3nt: TGTGCCAGCAGTGAAGTACAGGCCCCTCAGCCCCAGCATTTT

v_gene: TRBV7-9
abundance: once
j_gene: TRBJ2-4
d_gene: NA
CDR3aa: CASSHSTLYF
CDR3nt: TGTGCCAGCAGCCACAGTACCCTGTACTTC

v_gene: TRBV2
abundance: once
j_gene: TRBJ2-1
d_gene: NA
CDR3aa: CASRERGGPFNEQFF
CDR3nt: TGTGCCAGCAGAGAGAGGGGGGGCCCCTTCAATGAGCAGTTCTTC

v_gene: TRBV7-3
abundance: NA
j_gene: TRBJ2-1
d_gene: NA
CDR3aa: CASSLEGRRNEQFF
CDR3nt: TGTGCCAGCAGCTTGGAGGGACGCCGGAATGAGCAGTTCTTC

v_gene: TRBV7-6
abundance: NA
j_gene: TRBJ1-6
d_gene: NA
CDR3aa: CASSPATGRGSSPLHF
CDR3nt: TGTGCCAGCAGCCCAGCTACTGGACGGGGGTCTTCACCCCTCCACTTT

v_gene: TRBV15
abundance: once
j_gene: TRBJ2-3
d_gene: TRBD2
CDR3aa: CATKAGDVVTDTQYF
CDR3nt: TGTGCCACCAAGGCGGGGGACGTTGTCACAGATACGCAGTATTTT

v_gene: TRBV2
abundance: NA
j_gene: TRBJ2-5
d_gene: NA
CDR3aa: CASYGESWGPKETQYF
CDR3nt: TGTGCCAGCTATGGGGAATCCTGGGGCCCTAAAGAGACCCAGTACTTC

v_gene: TRBV6-4
abundance: NA
j_gene: TRBJ2-1
d_gene: TRBD2
CDR3aa: CASSVSGGDNEQFF
CDR3nt: TGTGCCAGCAGTGTCAGCGGGGGGGACAATGAGCAGTTCTTC

v_gene: TRBV7-9
abundance: NA
j_gene: TRBJ2-2
d_gene: NA
CDR3aa: CASSPGLSTGELFF
CDR3nt: TGTGCCAGCAGCCCTGGACTCTCCACCGGGGAGCTGTTTTTT

v_gene: TRBV5-6
abundance: NA
j_gene: TRBJ2-4
d_gene: NA
CDR3aa: CASSLGDIQYF
CDR3nt: TGTGCCAGCAGCCTCGGGGACATTCAGTACTTC

v_gene: TRBV2
abundance: NA
j_gene: TRBJ2-7
d_gene: NA
CDR3aa: CARSEGGRGYEQYF
CDR3nt: TGTGCCCGCAGTGAGGGGGGGCGGGGCTACGAGCAGTACTTC

v_gene: TRBV4-1
abundance: NA
j_gene: TRBJ1-4
d_gene: NA
CDR3aa: CASSGSGSTNEKLFF
CDR3nt: TGCGCCAGCAGCGGATCCGGGTCAACTAATGAAAAACTGTTTTTT

v_gene: TRBV7-9
abundance: NA
j_gene: TRBJ1-5
d_gene: NA
CDR3aa: CASSSSSPGVHQPQHF
CDR3nt: TGTGCCAGCAGCTCCTCCAGCCCAGGGGTTCATCAACCCCAGCATTTT

v_gene: TRBV25-1
abundance: once
j_gene: TRBJ1-2
d_gene: TRBD1
CDR3aa: CASSESDRGLYGYTF
CDR3nt: TGTGCCAGCAGTGAATCCGACAGGGGGCTCTATGGCTACACCTTC

v_gene: TRBV4-2
abundance: NA
j_gene: TRBJ2-2
d_gene: TRBD2
CDR3aa: CASSQEFSGGAGTGELFF
CDR3nt: TGTGCCAGCAGCCAAGAGTTTAGCGGGGGGGCTGGCACCGGGGAGCTGTTTTTT

v_gene: TRBV7-2
abundance: NA
j_gene: TRBJ2-1
d_gene: TRBD2
CDR3aa: CASSLTSGGPLF
CDR3nt: TGTGCCAGCAGCTTAACTAGCGGGGGCCCTCTCTTC

v_gene: TRBV7-8
abundance: NA
j_gene: TRBJ1-1
d_gene: NA
CDR3aa: CASSFTVNTEAFF
CDR3nt: TGTGCCAGCAGCTTTACGGTGAACACTGAAGCTTTCTTT

v_gene: TRBV7-9
abundance: NA
j_gene: TRBJ1-3
d_gene: NA
CDR3aa: CASSFYPSSGNTIYF
CDR3nt: TGTGCCAGCAGCTTTTATCCTTCCTCTGGAAACACCATATATTTT

v_gene: TRBV5-5
abundance: NA
j_gene: TRBJ2-2
d_gene: NA
CDR3aa: CASSLWSNTGELFF
CDR3nt: TGTGCCAGCAGCTTGTGGAGTAACACCGGGGAGCTGTTTTTT

v_gene: TRBV2
abundance: NA
j_gene: TRBJ1-1
d_gene: NA
CDR3aa: CASTADRLLAEAFF
CDR3nt: TGTGCCAGCACTGCTGACAGGCTCCTCGCTGAAGCTTTCTTT

v_gene: TRBV19
abundance: NA
j_gene: TRBJ2-1
d_gene: NA
CDR3aa: CASSQGQVDYNEQFF
CDR3nt: TGTGCCAGTAGCCAGGGGCAGGTCGACTACAATGAGCAGTTCTTC

v_gene: TRBV10-1
abundance: NA
j_gene: TRBJ2-1
d_gene: TRBD2
CDR3aa: CASSESGGGYNEQFF
CDR3nt: TGCGCCAGCAGTGAGTCGGGGGGGGGCTACAATGAGCAGTTCTTC

v_gene: TRBV6-4
abundance: NA
j_gene: TRBJ2-3
d_gene: NA
CDR3aa: CASSLTEQTDTQYF
CDR3nt: TGTGCCAGCAGTCTCACAGAACAAACAGATACGCAGTATTTT

v_gene: TRBV9
abundance: NA
j_gene: TRBJ2-2
d_gene: NA
CDR3aa: CASSVRQAGADTGELFF
CDR3nt: TGTGCCAGCAGCGTACGACAGGCCGGGGCCGACACCGGGGAGCTGTTTTTT

v_gene: TRBV7-8
abundance: NA
j_gene: TRBJ1-5
d_gene: NA
CDR3aa: CASSLDGGSNQPQHF
CDR3nt: TGTGCCAGCAGCTTAGACGGAGGTAGCAATCAGCCCCAGCATTTT

v_gene: TRBV5-8
abundance: NA
j_gene: TRBJ2-2
d_gene: TRBD1
CDR3aa: CASSLDRVLGPGELFF
CDR3nt: TGTGCCAGCAGCCTCGACAGGGTGTTGGGCCCCGGGGAGCTGTTTTTT

v_gene: TRBV2
abundance: NA
j_gene: TRBJ1-4
d_gene: NA
CDR3aa: CASRDPGGNEKLFF
CDR3nt: TGTGCTAGCCGGGATCCCGGTGGGAATGAAAAACTGTTTTTT

v_gene: TRBV5-1
abundance: NA
j_gene: TRBJ1-1
d_gene: TRBD1
CDR3aa: CASRVGTVGTEAFF
CDR3nt: TGCGCCAGCAGGGTGGGGACAGTAGGGACTGAAGCTTTCTTT

v_gene: TRBV9
abundance: NA
j_gene: TRBJ1-3
d_gene: TRBD1
CDR3aa: CASTDRAPGNTIYF
CDR3nt: TGTGCCAGCACCGACAGGGCCCCGGGAAACACCATATATTTT

v_gene: TRBV18
abundance: NA
j_gene: TRBJ1-2
d_gene: NA
CDR3aa: CASSPGSRRGRSGYTF
CDR3nt: TGTGCCAGCTCACCGGGTAGTAGGAGGGGTCGGAGCGGCTACACCTTC

v_gene: TRBV19
abundance: NA
j_gene: TRBJ1-2
d_gene: NA
CDR3aa: CASSPQGGNNGYTF
CDR3nt: TGTGCCAGTAGTCCCCAGGGAGGGAATAATGGCTACACCTTC

v_gene: TRBV7-2
abundance: NA
j_gene: TRBJ2-1
d_gene: NA
CDR3aa: CASSLTYFHEQFF
CDR3nt: TGTGCCAGCAGCCTAACCTACTTTCATGAGCAGTTCTTC

v_gene: TRBV5-4
abundance: NA
j_gene: TRBJ2-7
d_gene: NA
CDR3aa: CASSLSGQREQYF
CDR3nt: TGTGCCAGCAGCTTGTCAGGTCAAAGGGAGCAGTACTTC

v_gene: TRBV19
abundance: NA
j_gene: TRBJ1-1
d_gene: NA
CDR3aa: CASSMHGGINTEAFF
CDR3nt: TGTGCCAGTAGTATGCACGGGGGGATCAACACTGAAGCTTTCTTT

v_gene: TRBV5-5
abundance: NA
j_gene: TRBJ2-3
d_gene: NA
CDR3aa: CASSTLSRPSTDTQYF
CDR3nt: TGTGCCAGCAGCACCTTGTCCAGGCCTAGCACAGATACGCAGTATTTT

v_gene: TRBV21-1
abundance: NA
j_gene: TRBJ2-3
d_gene: NA
CDR3aa: CASSKGRSGTDTQYF
CDR3nt: TGTGCCAGCAGCAAGGGGCGGTCGGGCACAGATACGCAGTATTTT

v_gene: TRBV7-8
abundance: once
j_gene: TRBJ2-3
d_gene: NA
CDR3aa: CASSSILVADTQYF
CDR3nt: TGTGCCAGCAGCTCGATACTAGTAGCAGATACGCAGTATTTT

v_gene: TRBV6-1
abundance: NA
j_gene: TRBJ1-1
d_gene: TRBD1
CDR3aa: CASSEPGQGNTEAFF
CDR3nt: TGTGCCAGCAGTGAACCCGGACAGGGGAACACTGAAGCTTTCTTT

v_gene: TRBV18
abundance: once
j_gene: TRBJ2-5
d_gene: TRBD1
CDR3aa: CASSYQQGAYETQYF
CDR3nt: TGTGCCAGCTCATACCAGCAGGGGGCGTATGAGACCCAGTACTTC

v_gene: TRBV28
abundance: NA
j_gene: TRBJ1-2
d_gene: NA
CDR3aa: CATGSGYTF
CDR3nt: TGTGCCACGGGAAGTGGCTACACCTTC

v_gene: TRBV6-5
abundance: NA
j_gene: TRBJ1-1
d_gene: NA
CDR3aa: CASSHRQNANTEAFF
CDR3nt: TGTGCCAGCAGCCACAGACAGAACGCGAACACTGAAGCTTTCTTT

v_gene: TRBV5-8
abundance: NA
j_gene: TRBJ2-1
d_gene: TRBD1
CDR3aa: CASSRLTGVHVNEQFF
CDR3nt: TGTGCCAGCAGCCGCCTAACAGGGGTGCACGTTAATGAGCAGTTCTTC

v_gene: TRBV5-6
abundance: NA
j_gene: TRBJ1-2
d_gene: TRBD1
CDR3aa: CASSLGQGYYGYTF
CDR3nt: TGTGCCAGCAGCTTGGGACAGGGTTACTATGGCTACACCTTC

v_gene: TRBV11-2
abundance: few
j_gene: TRBJ2-5
d_gene: NA
CDR3aa: CASSQSGSETQYF
CDR3nt: TGTGCCAGCAGCCAGAGCGGTTCAGAGACCCAGTACTTC

v_gene: TRBV5-1
abundance: NA
j_gene: TRBJ1-1
d_gene: TRBD1
CDR3aa: CASSILTGGTEAFF
CDR3nt: TGCGCCAGCAGCATTTTGACAGGGGGCACTGAAGCTTTCTTT

v_gene: TRBV7-9
abundance: NA
j_gene: TRBJ1-4
d_gene: TRBD1
CDR3aa: CASSRGQSNEKLFF
CDR3nt: TGTGCCAGCAGCCGGGGACAGAGTAATGAAAAACTGTTTTTT

v_gene: TRBV9
abundance: NA
j_gene: TRBJ2-5
d_gene: TRBD1
CDR3aa: CASSRTGQETQYF
CDR3nt: TGTGCCAGCAGCCGGACAGGCCAAGAGACCCAGTACTTC

v_gene: TRBV18
abundance: NA
j_gene: TRBJ1-4
d_gene: NA
CDR3aa: CASSRSRKNEKLFF
CDR3nt: TGTGCCAGCTCACGCAGCAGGAAAAATGAAAAACTGTTTTTT

v_gene: TRBV7-8
abundance: NA
j_gene: TRBJ1-2
d_gene: NA
CDR3aa: CASSLVRVPYGYTF
CDR3nt: TGTGCCAGCAGCTTAGTGCGGGTACCCTATGGCTACACCTTC

v_gene: TRBV28
abundance: NA
j_gene: TRBJ2-1
d_gene: TRBD2
CDR3aa: CASRGTSERNEQFF
CDR3nt: TGTGCCAGCAGGGGGACTAGCGAGAGAAATGAGCAGTTCTTC

v_gene: TRBV10-3
abundance: NA
j_gene: TRBJ2-7
d_gene: NA
CDR3aa: CAISSPAQGIDEQYF
CDR3nt: TGTGCCATCAGTTCCCCCGCTCAGGGGATAGACGAGCAGTACTTC